The following is a T cell receptor beta chain sequence with its context. The repertoire was sequenced with immunoSEQ multiplex PCR; TCRdb's copy has only in-frame clones and lacks some. Of 150,000 or so clones listed, over 70% are singletons. The data were taken from a study of blood T cell repertoires in COVID-19. Participant-reported clinical history was the basis for cohort assignment. CDR3 length: 18 amino acids. Per the germline V gene, CDR1 is MGHRA and CDR2 is YSYEKL. The trim removed 1 base at V and 3 bases at J, leaving 9 bases unmatched. The sequenced material came from PBMCs or T cells enriched from blood (not recorded which). V usage is TRBV4-1 and J usage is TRBJ1-4, with 9 positions matching TRBD1. This clonotype was sampled from a man between 65 and 85 years old who had been exposed to COVID-19. The DNA of the CDR3 is TGCGCCAGCAGCCAAGTTTATACAGGGGGCTTTGCTAATGAAAAACTGTTTTTT. Amino acid sequence: CASSQVYTGGFANEKLFF.